These 8 T cell receptor beta chains were all obtained from the same sample, sequenced in a study of cytomegalovirus exposure and HLA in healthy donors. The study ran its PCR with 60 Vbeta and 13 Jbeta primers. The data were produced by immunoSEQ multiplex PCR, yet TCRdb's version contains in-frame clones alone and is incomplete. The table lists 180,000 or so clones, 70% to 85% of them singletons. The sequencing input was PBMCs. Receptor source: a human donor in good health.

The genes are TRBV7-3 and TRBJ2-7, with 12 bases lining up with TRBD2. CDR3 size: 23 residues. Germline CDR1 is SGHTA and CDR2 is FQGTGA. The J segment lost 0 bases and the V segment lost 0 bases, leaving 21 bases of the junction unmatched. The CDR3 here is CASSLTGRARWTSGANSSYEQYF. The CDR3 DNA follows: TGTGCCAGCAGCTTAACCGGTCGAGCGCGCTGGACTAGCGGGGCAAATAGCTCCTACGAGCAGTACTTC.

CDR3 DNA: TGTGCCAGCAGCCCCCCCGGGGGAGCGGCAGATACGCAGTATTTT. Residues: CASSPPGGAADTQYF. The chain has TRBV5-6 and TRBJ2-3, with D maybe TRBD2 (6 bases). Germline-derived CDR1 and CDR2 are SGHDT and YYEEEE. The V end was cut by 4 bases, the J end by 4 bases, with 16 bases between. This CDR3 is built from 15 residues.

The V gene is TRBV7-2, the J gene TRBJ2-3, with D maybe TRBD2 (6 bases). The CDR3 totals 12 residues. Trimming pared 5 bases from V and 6 bases from J, leaving 9 bases between. CDR1 and CDR2 (germline): SGHTA, FQGNSA. The CDR3 is CASSPGGDTQYF. For the CDR3, the DNA is TGTGCCAGCAGCCCTGGGGGGGATACGCAGTATTTT.

The chain combines TRBV2 with TRBJ1-5; 8 nucleotides line up with TRBD1. Looked up from germline, CDR1 is SNHLY and CDR2 is FYNNEI. The CDR3 runs 16 residues. The V segment lost 7 bases and the J segment 0 bases; nucleotides outside the gene matches: 8. The CDR3 here is CASTAGTGLSNQPQHF. For the CDR3, the DNA is TGTGCCAGCACTGCAGGGACAGGTCTTAGCAATCAGCCCCAGCATTTT.

The genes are TRBV9 and TRBJ2-6; D uncertain. Trimming left V 2 bases short and J 0 bases short, with 3 bases between. CDR3 length: 14 amino acids. CDR1 is SGDLS, CDR2 YYNGEE, per germline. DNA of the CDR3: TGTGCCAGCAGCGTCGGCTCTGGGGCCAACGTCCTGACTTTC. It specifies CASSVGSGANVLTF.

The chain uses TRBV7-8 and TRBJ2-7, with 8 bases fitting TRBD2. The germline gives CDR1 SGHVS, CDR2 FQNEAQ. This CDR3 contains 14 residues. V was pared by 5 bases and J by 5 bases, with 8 bases of the junction left unmatched. CDR3 nucleotides: TGTGCCAGCAGCCCACAAAGCGGGGGACACGAGCAGTACTTC. Translation: CASSPQSGGHEQYF.

This clone has more than one count but fewer than ten. The gene calls are TRBV27 and TRBJ1-1; TRBD1 might be the D (5 bases). Germline CDR1 MNHEY, CDR2 SMNVEV (reference sequence). Trimming stripped 5 bases from V and 1 base from J, with 14 bases between. The CDR3 totals 15 residues. CDR3 DNA sequence: TGTGCCAGCAGTCCCCACCAGGGAACGAACACTGAAGCTTTCTTT. This translates into CASSPHQGTNTEAFF.

The chain is built from TRBV5-5 and TRBJ1-1, with TRBD1 identical over 8 bases. Germline V gene sequence: CDR1 SGHKS, CDR2 YYEKEE (reference sequence). Losses at the gene ends were 5 bases for V and 5 bases for J; bases not matched to a gene: 8. CDR3 length: 14 residues. CDR3 nucleotides: TGTGCCAGCAGAACCGACAGGGGTCCAACTGAAGCTTTCTTT. It is translated as CASRTDRGPTEAFF.